This entry lists 25 T cell receptor beta chains sequenced from one sample in a study of blood T cell repertoires in COVID-19. Assay: immunoSEQ multiplex PCR; the TCRdb copy retains only in-frame clones and omits some. The repertoire has about 80,000 clones, 75% to 85% of them found once; the top ten carry more than 10%. Source material: peripheral blood. The origin of the receptors is a woman aged 40-49 years with active or convalescent COVID-19.

The V gene is TRBV9, the J gene TRBJ1-6, with D possibly being TRBD1 (6 bases). Germline assignment: CDR1 SGDLS and CDR2 YYNGEE. Between the trimmed V and J ends, which lost 3 bases and 9 bases, there was a span of 16 bases. CDR3 size: 15 residues. The CDR3 nucleotides read TGTGCCAGCAGCGCAACGGACAGTCCAAGTTCACCCCTCCACTTT. Its protein is CASSATDSPSSPLHF.

This sequence joins TRBV3-1 (or the pseudogene TRBV3-2) and TRBJ2-3; TRBD1 might be the D (7 bases). Trimming stripped 6 bases from V and 4 bases from J, with 17 bases between. Germline V gene sequence: CDR1 LGHDT, CDR2 YNNKEL (reference sequence). The CDR3 contains 15 residues. The CDR3 reads CASREGGQQADTQYF. In nucleotides, the CDR3 is TGTGCCAGCAGGGAGGGGGGACAGCAGGCAGATACGCAGTATTTT.

As concerns this clone: Other DNA sequences in the sample encode the same CDR3. The chain combines TRBV7-2 with TRBJ1-1, with D hard to call. The V gene lost 3 bases and the J gene lost 1 base, with 6 bases spanning the gap. The CDR3 has 13 amino acids. From germline, CDR1 is SGHTA and CDR2 FQGNSA. This CDR3 reads CASSFSGNTEAFF. In DNA, the CDR3 is TGTGCCAGCAGCTTCTCAGGGAACACTGAAGCTTTCTTT.

The V call is TRBV12-3 or TRBV12-4, the J call TRBJ2-1; D is unclear. The V end lost 3 bases, the J end lost 9 bases, and 12 bases lay between the germline ends. The length of the CDR3 is 13 residues. The CDR3 nucleotides read TGTGCCAGCAGTTTTCCCGGGTCCAGTGAGCAGTTCTTC. Translated: CASSFPGSSEQFF.

For this clone: Additional DNA sequences in this sample encode the identical CDR3. The J gene is TRBJ1-5, the V gene TRBV28; TRBD1 is a possible D gene (5 bases). This CDR3 has 12 residues. Germline values: CDR1 MDHEN, CDR2 SYDVKM. The V gene lost 5 bases and the J gene lost 5 bases, with 7 bases spanning the gap. This CDR3 is CASSQGDQPQHF. The CDR3 nucleotides read TGTGCCAGCAGTCAAGGGGATCAGCCCCAGCATTTT.

The chain links TRBV7-8 to TRBJ1-5; possible D gene TRBD1, 5 bases. Germline assignment: CDR1 SGHVS and CDR2 FQNEAQ. V was pared by 5 bases and J by 5 bases, with 19 bases between. This CDR3 comprises 16 residues. The CDR3 sequence is CASSLGVGGIYQPQHF. In DNA, the CDR3 is TGTGCCAGCAGCCTAGGGGTTGGGGGGATCTATCAGCCCCAGCATTTT.

The chain links TRBV28 to TRBJ2-1; D might be TRBD2 (6 bases). The CDR3 runs to 18 residues. V was shortened by 3 bases and J by 4 bases, with 22 bases between the two germline ends. Per the germline V gene, CDR1 is MDHEN and CDR2 is SYDVKM. CDR3 in amino acids: CASSLSLGGATPYNEQFF. The CDR3 DNA is TGTGCCAGCAGTTTGAGCCTCGGGGGAGCTACCCCGTACAATGAGCAGTTCTTC.

V and J are TRBV19 and TRBJ2-1, with 13 bases aligning to TRBD2. The V gene end was trimmed by 6 bases and the J gene end by 5 bases; junction bases not matched to a gene: 10. This CDR3 contains 17 residues. Germline lookup yields CDR1 LNHDA and CDR2 SQIVND (reference sequence). The CDR3 loop is CASSSTSGRGGNNEQFF. The DNA for the CDR3 is TGTGCCAGTAGCTCTACTAGCGGGAGGGGGGGAAACAATGAGCAGTTCTTC. The whole variable domain, filled in from reference TRBV19 and TRBJ2-1, reads DGGITQSPKYLFRKEGQNVTLSCEQNLNHDAMYWYRQDPGQGLRLIYYSQIVNDFQKGDIAEGYSVSREKKESFPLTVTSAQKNPTAFYLCASSSTSGRGGNNEQFFGPGTRLTVL.

The chain has TRBV9 and TRBJ1-3; maybe TRBD1 (6 bases). This CDR3 has 15 residues. The V gene's germline CDR1 is SGDLS and CDR2 YYNGEE. Trimming pared 4 bases from V and 0 bases from J, leaving 11 bases between. DNA for the CDR3: TGTGCCAGCAGCCGACAGGCCGGCTCTGGAAACACCATATATTTT. Protein sequence: CASSRQAGSGNTIYF.

This clone showed up just a few times. J is TRBJ1-1 and V is TRBV10-3; 9 positions agree with TRBD1. Germline V gene sequence: CDR1 ENHRY, CDR2 SYGVKD. J gave up 2 bases and V 10 bases, and 11 bases lay outside the gene matches. The length of the CDR3 is 15 residues. CDR3 residues: CATDTGGRENTEAFF. The CDR3, as DNA: TGTGCCACCGACACAGGGGGCCGAGAAAACACTGAAGCTTTCTTT.

This clone has a handful of counts. J is TRBJ2-1 and V is TRBV5-1; TRBD1 aligns across 7 bases. J gave up 1 base and V 0 bases, and 1 base lay outside the gene matches. Per the germline V gene, CDR1 is SGHRS and CDR2 is YFSETQ. The CDR3 length is 15 residues. CDR3 region: CASSLGQGSYNEQFF. DNA for the CDR3: TGCGCCAGCAGCTTGGGACAGGGTTCCTACAATGAGCAGTTCTTC.

This clone was recorded once. The gene calls are TRBV28 and TRBJ2-7; 12 nucleotides agree with TRBD2. Germline CDR1 and CDR2: MDHEN and SYDVKM. J gave up 1 base and V 3 bases, and 13 bases lay outside the gene matches. CDR3 size: 19 residues. The chain's CDR3 is CASSFRRLAGATPSYEQYF. As DNA, the CDR3 is TGTGCCAGCAGTTTTAGGAGACTAGCGGGGGCCACACCTTCCTACGAGCAGTACTTC.

As for this clone: Other DNA sequences from this sample encode an identical CDR3 as well. This rearrangement joins TRBV7-8 to TRBJ2-2; tentative D call: TRBD1 (6 bases). The CDR3 extends over 14 amino acids. Deletions cut 5 bases from V and 5 bases from J, with 12 bases between. Germline V gene data show CDR1 as SGHVS and CDR2 as FQNEAQ. The CDR3 sequence is CASSLTRGTGELFF. As DNA, the CDR3 is TGTGCCAGCAGCCTAACTAGGGGGACCGGGGAGCTGTTTTTT.

The chain has TRBV13 and TRBJ1-2; D is perhaps TRBD1 (6 bases). This CDR3 region has 14 residues. Trimming took off 1 base at V and 5 bases at J, with 11 bases between the two ends. Per germline, CDR1 PRHDT and CDR2 FYEKMQ (reference sequence). The CDR3 bases are TGTGCCAGCAGCTTAGATGACAGGTCTTATGGCTACACCTTC. Amino acids: CASSLDDRSYGYTF. The full variable domain, in which reference TRBV13 and TRBJ1-2 provide the parts outside the CDR3, is AAGVIQSPRHLIKEKRETATLKCYPIPRHDTVYWYQQGPGQDPQFLISFYEKMQSDKGSIPDRFSAQQFSDYHSELNMSSLELGDSALYFCASSLDDRSYGYTFGSGTRLTVV.

The V gene is TRBV29-1, the J gene TRBJ2-2; 10 bases map to TRBD2. Trimming took 6 bases from V and 0 from J; bases not matched to a gene: 4. Germline V CDR1 and CDR2: SQVTM, ANQGSEA. The CDR3 sequence is 15 residues long. CDR3 bases: TGCAGCGTGCCCGGACTAGCGGCGAACACCGGGGAGCTGTTTTTT. Amino acid sequence: CSVPGLAANTGELFF.

The J gene is TRBJ1-2, the V gene TRBV15; D gene ambiguous. The CDR3 extends over 14 amino acids. Germline-derived CDR1 and CDR2 are LNHNV and YYDKDF (reference sequence). V was cut by 4 bases and J by 8 bases, with 17 bases left in between. The CDR3 DNA is TGTGCCACCAGCATCCCCCGGGCCAGAGGGGGCTACACCTTC. Translating gives CATSIPRARGGYTF.

The rearrangement joins TRBV7-2 to TRBJ2-2, with 16 bases fitting TRBD2. Germline CDR1 and CDR2: SGHTA and FQGNSA. The CDR3 is made up of 17 amino acids. V gave up 0 bases and J gave up 5 bases; unmatched junction bases: 0. The CDR3 DNA reads as TGTGCCAGCAGCTTAGCGGGACTAGCGGGAGGGACCGGGGAGCTGTTTTTT. This encodes CASSLAGLAGGTGELFF.

The gene calls are TRBV7-9 and TRBJ1-2, with 7 bases aligning to TRBD1. The CDR3 covers 15 residues. Germline-derived CDR1 and CDR2 are SEHNR and FQNEAQ (reference sequence). With V trimmed by 5 bases and J by 4 bases, 10 bases remained unmatched. This CDR3 is CASSQTGQWSYGYTF. Written as DNA, the CDR3 is TGTGCCAGCAGCCAGACGGGACAGTGGAGCTATGGCTACACCTTC.

V is TRBV5-1 and J is TRBJ2-7; 10 nucleotides agree with TRBD2. The CDR3 is made up of 15 amino acids. Looked up from germline, CDR1 is SGHRS and CDR2 is YFSETQ. J lost 7 bases, V lost 0 bases, and 7 bases had no gene match. In nucleotides, the CDR3 is TGCGCCAGCAGCTTGGTCCTAGCGGGGGTAACGGAGCAGTACTTC. It translates to CASSLVLAGVTEQYF.

V is TRBV20-1 and J is TRBJ1-2; maybe TRBD1 (6 bases). Germline V gene data show CDR1 as DFQATT and CDR2 as SNEGSKA (reference sequence). V was trimmed by 6 bases and J by 5 bases, leaving 10 bases between them. The CDR3 is made up of 11 amino acids. In DNA, the CDR3 is TGCAGTGCAGACGGACAGTATGGCTACACCTTC. Translation gives CSADGQYGYTF.

Only a few counts were recorded for this clone. The rearrangement links TRBV23-1 to TRBJ1-3; D may be TRBD1 (5 bases). TRBV23-1 is an ORF for which the function is uncertain. Trimming removed 4 bases from V and 2 bases from J, with 12 bases in between. CDR3 length: 15 residues. The CDR3 nucleotides are TGCGCCAGCAGTCTCCAGGGTTATCCTGGAAACACCATATATTTT. It translates to CASSLQGYPGNTIYF.

This clone is medium-sized within its sample. The CDR3 nucleotides read TGTGCCAGCAGTTACTCGGGGGAGGGTGAGCAGTTCTTC. Translated: CASSYSGEGEQFF. This chain uses TRBV6-5 with TRBJ2-1; TRBD2 matches 7 bases. After removal of 0 bases from V and 9 bases from J, the junction contained 2 bases not matched to a gene. Germline values: CDR1 MNHEY, CDR2 SVGAGI. The CDR3 extends over 13 amino acids.

V usage is TRBV19 and J usage is TRBJ2-1; D possibly corresponds to TRBD1 (5 bases). This CDR3 is built from 11 residues. Germline CDR1 and CDR2: LNHDA and SQIVND (reference sequence). Between the trimmed V and J ends, which lost 5 bases and 14 bases, there was a span of 13 bases. The CDR3 coding sequence is TGTGCCAGTAGTTGGTCAGGGAAGGAGTTCTTC. Translated: CASSWSGKEFF.

This clone has only one observation. J is TRBJ1-1 and V is TRBV21-1; the listed D gene, TRBD1, was not tested against the DNA. TRBV21-1 is a listed pseudogene. The CDR3 sequence is 15 residues long. CDR3 DNA sequence: TGTGCCAGCAGCACAATGACAGGGGTGAACACTGAAGCTTTCTTT. Translation: CASSTMTGVNTEAFF.

The rearrangement uses TRBV28 and TRBJ2-3; perhaps TRBD2 as D (6 bases). Germline values: CDR1 MDHEN, CDR2 SYDVKM. V was shortened by 2 bases and J by 6 bases, with 15 bases between the two germline ends. CDR3 length: 15 residues. CDR3 sequence reads: CASSLGRGAFDTQYF. CDR3 bases: TGTGCCAGCAGTTTAGGTCGCGGGGCGTTCGATACGCAGTATTTT.